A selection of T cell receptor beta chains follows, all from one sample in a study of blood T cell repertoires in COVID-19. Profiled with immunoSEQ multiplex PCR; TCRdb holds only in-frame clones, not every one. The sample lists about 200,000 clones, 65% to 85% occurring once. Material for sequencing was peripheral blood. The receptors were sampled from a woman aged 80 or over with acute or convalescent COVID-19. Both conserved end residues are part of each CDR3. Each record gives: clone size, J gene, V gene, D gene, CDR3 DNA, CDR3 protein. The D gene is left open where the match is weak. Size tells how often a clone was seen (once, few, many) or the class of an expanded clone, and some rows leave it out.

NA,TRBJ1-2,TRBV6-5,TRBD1,TGTGCCAGCAGTTACTTACAGGGGGACGTCTACACCTTC,CASSYLQGDVYTF
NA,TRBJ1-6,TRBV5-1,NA,TGCGCCAGCAGCGATGGGGGGGACTCCTATAATTCACCCCTCCACTTT,CASSDGGDSYNSPLHF
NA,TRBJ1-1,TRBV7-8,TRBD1,TGTGCCAGCAGTTTCGACCGGGACAGGGACACTGAAGCTTTCTTT,CASSFDRDRDTEAFF
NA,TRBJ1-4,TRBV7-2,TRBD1,TGTGCCAGCAGCTTAGCGGGACAGCGAAATGAAAAACTGTTTTTT,CASSLAGQRNEKLFF
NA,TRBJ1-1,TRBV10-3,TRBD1,TGTGCCAGTATACAGGGGGGGACGTTCACTGAAGCTTTCTTT,CASIQGGTFTEAFF
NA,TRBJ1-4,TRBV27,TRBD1,TGTGCCAGCAGTTTATCGTGGGACAGGGTAAATGAAAAACTGTTTTTT,CASSLSWDRVNEKLFF
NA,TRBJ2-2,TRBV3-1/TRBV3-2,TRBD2,TGTGCCAGCAGCCAAGGGGGAGGGACCGGGGAGCTGTTTTTT,CASSQGGGTGELFF
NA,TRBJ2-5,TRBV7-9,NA,TGTGCCAGCAGCTTAGGCCTAGCCGAAGAGACCCAGTACTTC,CASSLGLAEETQYF
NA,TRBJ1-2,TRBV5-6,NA,TGTGCCAGCAGCCCGCCCTACTTGGACAGTCCCTATGGCTACACCTTC,CASSPPYLDSPYGYTF
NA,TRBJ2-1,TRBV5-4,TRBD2,TGTGCCAGCAGCTTGGCTAGCGGGGCACGAGAGCAGTTCTTC,CASSLASGAREQFF
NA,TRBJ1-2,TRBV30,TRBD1,TGTGCCTGGAGTGTACAGGGGGCGAATGGCTACACCTTC,CAWSVQGANGYTF
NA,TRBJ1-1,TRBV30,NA,TGTGCCTGGAGTCCCCAGGCGAACACTGAAGCTTTCTTT,CAWSPQANTEAFF
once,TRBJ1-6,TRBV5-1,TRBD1,TGCGCCAGCAGCTTGGGGACAGGGCCCCTCCACTTT,CASSLGTGPLHF
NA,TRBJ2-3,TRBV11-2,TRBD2,TGTGCCAGCAGCTTAGAGCGACTAGCGGGAGTAAATACGCAGTATTTT,CASSLERLAGVNTQYF
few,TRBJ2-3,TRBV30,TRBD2,TGTGCCTGGAGCAGACTAGCGGGGCCCACAGATACGCAGTATTTT,CAWSRLAGPTDTQYF
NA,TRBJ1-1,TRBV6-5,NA,TGTGCCAGCAAGCCCGAGGGCGCCACTGAAGCTTTCTTT,CASKPEGATEAFF
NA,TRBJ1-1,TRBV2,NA,TGTGCCAGCAGTAAACGCAGGACAGAGAACACTGAAGCTTTCTTT,CASSKRRTENTEAFF
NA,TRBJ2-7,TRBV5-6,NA,TGTGCCAGCAGCTTGGCGGGGTGGGAGAGCTCCTACGAGCAGTACTTC,CASSLAGWESSYEQYF
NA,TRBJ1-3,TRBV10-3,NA,TGTGCCATCGCCTTCGAATTGGGCGCCGCCGGAAACACCATATATTTT,CAIAFELGAAGNTIYF
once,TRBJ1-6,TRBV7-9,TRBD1,TGTGCCAGCAGCTCCACAGGGGGGAGCAATTCACCCCTCCACTTT,CASSSTGGSNSPLHF
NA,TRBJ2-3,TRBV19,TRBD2,TGTGCCAGTAGTTTACTAGCGGGAGTTGCAGATACGCAGTATTTT,CASSLLAGVADTQYF
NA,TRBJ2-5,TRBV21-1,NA,TGTGCCCGAAAGCGGGGTCGGGAGACCCAGTACTTC,CARKRGRETQYF
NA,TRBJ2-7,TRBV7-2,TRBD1,TGTGCCAGCAGCTTGAGGACAGGGGGCTTCTACGAGCAGTACTTC,CASSLRTGGFYEQYF
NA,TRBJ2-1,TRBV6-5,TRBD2,TGTGCCAGCAGTTACTACCTTAGCGGGGGGGGTTATGAGCAGTTCTTC,CASSYYLSGGGYEQFF
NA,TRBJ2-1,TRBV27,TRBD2,TGTGCCAGCAGTTTGCAGACTAGCAGATACAATGAGCAGTTCTTC,CASSLQTSRYNEQFF
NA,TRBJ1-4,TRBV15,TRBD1,TGTGCCACCAGCAGAACAAACACAGGGGCGGGTGAAAAACTGTTTTTT,CATSRTNTGAGEKLFF
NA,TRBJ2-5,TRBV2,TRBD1,TGTGCCAGCGGACAGGGGGGAGAGACCCAGTACTTC,CASGQGGETQYF
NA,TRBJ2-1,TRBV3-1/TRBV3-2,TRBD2,TGTGCCAGCAGCCTTATAGCGGGGGTAACCCACAATGAGCAGTTCTTC,CASSLIAGVTHNEQFF
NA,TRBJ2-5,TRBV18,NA,TGTGCCAGCTCCTTGGGGAGGTTGCAAGAGACCCAGTACTTC,CASSLGRLQETQYF
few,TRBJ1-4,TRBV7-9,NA,TGTGCCAGCAGCTTAGCCGGGGGTAATGAAAAACTGTTTTTT,CASSLAGGNEKLFF
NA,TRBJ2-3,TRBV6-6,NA,TGTGCCAGCAGTTCGGCGGGAAACACAGATACGCAGTATTTT,CASSSAGNTDTQYF
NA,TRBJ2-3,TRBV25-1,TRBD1,TGTGCCAGCAGTGAACATCAGGGGGCGCCTGATACGCAGTATTTT,CASSEHQGAPDTQYF
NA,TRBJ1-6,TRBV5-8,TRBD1,TGTGCCAGCAGCCCCAGACAGGGAACCTATAATTCACCCCTCCACTTT,CASSPRQGTYNSPLHF
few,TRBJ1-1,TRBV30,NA,TGTGCCTGGGCAGGGGCTTTCACTGAAGCTTTCTTT,CAWAGAFTEAFF
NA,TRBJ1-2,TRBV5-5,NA,TGTGCCAGCAGCTTTTCCCCGACAGCTAACTATGGCTACACCTTC,CASSFSPTANYGYTF
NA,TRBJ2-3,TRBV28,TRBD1,TGTGCCAGCAGTCCAGGGGACAGGGGAGGGAATACGCAGTATTTT,CASSPGDRGGNTQYF
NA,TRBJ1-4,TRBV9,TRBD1,TGTGCCAGCAGCGTAATGGGACAGGGAGGTGAAAAACTGTTTTTT,CASSVMGQGGEKLFF
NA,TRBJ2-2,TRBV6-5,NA,TGTGCCAGCAGTTCAGCGGGCGACACCGGGGAGCTGTTTTTT,CASSSAGDTGELFF
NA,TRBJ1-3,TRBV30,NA,TGTGCCGCTGAGTTATTTGGAAACACCATATATTTT,CAAELFGNTIYF
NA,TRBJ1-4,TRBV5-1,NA,TGCGCCAGCAGCTCCTGGACAGACCCTGAAAAACTGTTTTTT,CASSSWTDPEKLFF
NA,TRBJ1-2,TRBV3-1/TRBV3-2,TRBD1,TGTGCCAGCAGCCTATGGGACAGAGGGGATGGCTACACCTTC,CASSLWDRGDGYTF
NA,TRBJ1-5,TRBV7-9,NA,TGTGCCAGCAGCTTCCCCGATCAGCCCCAGCATTTT,CASSFPDQPQHF
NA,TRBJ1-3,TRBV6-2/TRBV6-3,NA,TGTGCCAGCAGTTACCTCGGAGGAATCAGCTCTGGAAACACCATATATTTT,CASSYLGGISSGNTIYF
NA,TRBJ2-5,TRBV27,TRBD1,TGTGCCAGCGGGGCCGACAGGGGTGGGGTCCAAGAGACCCAGTACTTC,CASGADRGGVQETQYF
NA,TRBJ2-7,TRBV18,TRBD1,TGTGCCAGCTCACCAACCAGACCGGGACAGGGGTTCCACGAGCAGTACTTC,CASSPTRPGQGFHEQYF
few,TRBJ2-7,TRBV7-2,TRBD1,TGTGCCAGCAGCATCTCCGGGACAGGGATCTACGAGCAGTACTTC,CASSISGTGIYEQYF